One sample yielded the 12 T cell receptor beta chains listed below, sequenced in a study of shared clonotypes between healthy human individuals. Clones were sequenced by immunoSEQ multiplex PCR, and TCRdb holds only the in-frame ones, with some missing. The sample lists some 1,100,000 clones, 78% occurring once. Sequenced sample: memory CD4+ T cells from PBMCs. Subset reported: CD45RA-negative fraction. The receptors come from a man aged 18 to 35 in good health. Some clones in this sample may be carry-over from other donors' samples.

Concerning this clone itself: The sample carries other DNA sequences with the same CDR3. The chain links TRBV18 to TRBJ1-3, with D uncertain. Germline CDR1 reads KGHSH; CDR2 reads LQKENI. Trimming pared 3 bases from V and 4 bases from J, leaving 10 bases between. The CDR3 runs to 14 residues. The CDR3 loop reads CASSPSAAGNTIYF. DNA of the CDR3: TGTGCCAGCTCACCGAGTGCTGCCGGAAACACCATATATTTT.

The chain combines TRBV9 with TRBJ1-2; 7 bases fit TRBD1. The J segment lost 7 bases and the V segment lost 0 bases, leaving 6 bases of the junction unmatched. In germline, CDR1 is SGDLS, CDR2 YYNGEE. This CDR3 contains 14 residues. The CDR3 sequence is CASSVDARGPGYTF. The CDR3 DNA is TGTGCCAGCAGCGTAGACGCAAGGGGGCCTGGCTACACCTTC.

About this clone: Possible read error: a much larger clone is one base away. The rearrangement links TRBV11-1 to TRBJ1-4; 7 nucleotides match TRBD1. The germline V gene encodes CDR1 SGHAT and CDR2 FQDESV (reference sequence). J was trimmed by 5 bases and V by 5 bases; bases with no gene match: 5. This CDR3 has 14 amino acids. Written as DNA, the CDR3 is TGTGCCAGCAGCGCGGGACAGCCAAATGAAAAACTGTTTTTT. Its protein is CASSAGQPNEKLFF.

This clone is a singleton in its sample. Other DNA sequences in the same sample also yield this CDR3. The CDR3 loop is CASTRDSYEQYF. The CDR3 DNA reads TGTGCCAGCACCCGGGACAGCTACGAGCAGTACTTC. The chain couples TRBV2 to TRBJ2-7; 7 positions agree with TRBD1. CDR1 SNHLY and CDR2 FYNNEI come from the germline V gene. The CDR3 runs 12 residues. V shed 7 bases and J 3 bases; nucleotides not matched to a gene: 3.

The chain joins TRBV7-2 to TRBJ2-7; tentatively, D is TRBD1 (6 bases). The CDR3 covers 15 residues. V lost 5 bases and J lost 4, with 18 bases in between. The germline V gene has CDR1 SGHTA and CDR2 FQGNSA. The CDR3 DNA sequence: TGTGCCAGCAGCCCCAGGGGAGCCGACTCATACGAGCAGTACTTC. Its protein is CASSPRGADSYEQYF. The full variable domain, completed using reference TRBV7-2 and TRBJ2-7, is GAGVSQSPSNKVTEKGKDVELRCDPISGHTALYWYRQSLGQGLEFLIYFQGNSAPDKSGLPSDRFSAERTGGSVSTLTIQRTQQEDSAVYLCASSPRGADSYEQYFGPGTRLTVT.

The chain joins TRBV30 to TRBJ2-5, with TRBD1 matching over 7 bases. Germline-derived CDR1 and CDR2 are GTSNPN and SVGIG (reference sequence). The V and J ends lost 5 bases and 0 bases, in that order; junction bases with no gene match: 3. CDR3 length: 13 amino acids. CDR3 residues: CAWFDRDQETQYF. DNA for the CDR3: TGTGCCTGGTTTGACAGGGACCAAGAGACCCAGTACTTC.

This clone was counted once. This sequence joins TRBV28 and TRBJ1-5; 7 bases are shared with TRBD1. CDR1 is MDHEN, CDR2 SYDVKM, per germline. After removal of 5 bases from V and 7 bases from J, the junction contained 8 bases not matched to a gene. The CDR3 loop spans 14 amino acids. Written as DNA, the CDR3 is TGTGCCAGCAGTCCGGGGACAGCCAGCCAGCCCCAGCATTTT. Its translation: CASSPGTASQPQHF. Full variable domain (outside the CDR3, taken from reference TRBV28 and TRBJ1-5): DVKVTQSSRYLVKRTGEKVFLECVQDMDHENMFWYRQDPGLGLRLIYFSYDVKMKEKGDIPEGYSVSREKKERFSLILESASTNQTSMYLCASSPGTASQPQHFGDGTRLSIL.

The rearrangement uses TRBV6-4 and TRBJ2-2; TRBD2 aligns across 7 bases. The germline V gene has CDR1 MRHNA and CDR2 SNTAGT. CDR3 length: 16 amino acids. V was pared by 0 bases and J by 6 bases, with 7 bases of the junction left unmatched. The CDR3 bases are TGTGCCAGCAGTGACTCGAAGGGTGGACTAGCCGGGGAGCTGTTTTTT. Translation: CASSDSKGGLAGELFF.

This clone was counted a few times. The V and J genes are TRBV5-1 and TRBJ2-5; 9 positions agree with TRBD1. The CDR3 length is 14 residues. V was pared by 3 bases and J by 4 bases, with 4 bases of the junction left unmatched. Germline V gene sequence: CDR1 SGHRS, CDR2 YFSETQ. The CDR3 bases are TGCGCCAGCAGCTCACCGGGACAGGGAGAGACCCAGTACTTC. Protein sequence: CASSSPGQGETQYF.

The genes are TRBV2 and TRBJ1-5; a possible D gene is TRBD1 (5 bases). The CDR3 runs 15 residues. Germline CDR1 SNHLY, CDR2 FYNNEI. V was shortened by 4 bases and J by 1 base, with 11 bases between the two germline ends. For the CDR3, the DNA is TGTGCCAGCAGTGTCTTGCAGGGAAGCAATCAGCCCCAGCATTTT. Protein sequence: CASSVLQGSNQPQHF.

This chain connects TRBV10-3 to TRBJ2-7, with 8 bases aligning to TRBD1. This CDR3 has 17 amino acids. Germline assignment: CDR1 ENHRY and CDR2 SYGVKD. The trim removed 0 bases at V and 6 bases at J, leaving 13 bases unmatched. The CDR3 DNA reads TGTGCCATCAGTGAGTCGAAGCCCGGACAGGGTATTGGCGAGCAGTACTTC. This codes for CAISESKPGQGIGEQYF.

This chain uses TRBV2 with TRBJ2-3; the D is unclear. Trimming removed 3 bases at V and 7 bases at J, with 14 bases between. The length of the CDR3 is 14 residues. The germline V gene encodes CDR1 SNHLY and CDR2 FYNNEI. Here the CDR3 DNA reads TGTGCCAGCAGTGACACCTCTAAAGTTTATACGCAGTATTTT. Translation: CASSDTSKVYTQYF.